The T cell receptor beta chain described here comes from a study of blood T cell repertoires in COVID-19. Study-level background: T cells, B-cell-depleted T cells, or PBMCs supplied cDNA or gDNA.

In the original analysis: Amplifying reference gene primers gave estimates of nucleated cell counts. The assay was immunoSEQ multiplex PCR, and TCRdb's table has in-frame clones only and misses some. The DNA was the basis for D and trimming; V, J and clone size are from that table. The sample gives approximately 200,000 clones, under 85% of which show up once; 1.5% to 2% is in the top ten. The study drew participants aged about 18 to 89 years from roughly 25 US areas. Recovered status in Cohort 3 required two negative PCRs, clearance, or symptom resolution. Germline CDR1 is SQVTM and CDR2 is ANQGSEA. The CDR3 has 13 residues. V gave up 0 bases and J gave up 4 bases, with 9 bases separating them.

The gene calls are TRBV29-1 and TRBJ1-2; D remains unclear. This receptor was taken from a man between 60 and 75 years old who had recovered from COVID-19. The sequencing input was PBMCs or T cells enriched from blood (not recorded which). The CDR3 protein is CSVEEAGLYGYTF. The DNA of the CDR3 is TGCAGCGTTGAAGAGGCAGGTCTCTATGGCTACACCTTC.